The 23 T cell receptor beta chains below all came from one sample that was sequenced in a study of metastatic and nonmetastatic thyroid tumors. TCRdb called clones again from the PCR reads with MiXCR. The sample contains 20,000 or so clones, 14% to 15% of which appear only once. Nobody among the patients had been given any treatment before thyroid surgery. The sequencing sample was made of tumor tissue. The receptors here all came from a female donor with papillary thyroid cancer or a benign thyroid nodule (not recorded which). Some clones in this sample may be carry-over from other donors' samples.

This clone was seen repeatedly, ten times or more. The chain has TRBV4-1 and TRBJ2-7; TRBD1 aligns across 7 bases. Germline loops: CDR1 MGHRA, CDR2 YSYEKL. The CDR3 runs to 15 residues. The trim removed 0 bases at V and 2 bases at J, leaving 4 bases unmatched. The CDR3 DNA reads TGCGCCAGCAGCCAAGATGTGGACAGGACCTACGAGCAGTACTTC. Translating gives CASSQDVDRTYEQYF.

The rearrangement uses TRBV12-3 or TRBV12-4 and TRBJ1-2, with D maybe TRBD1 (6 bases). The ends were cut back, 4 bases at V and 4 bases at J, with 19 bases in the middle. This CDR3 has 16 amino acids. In DNA, the CDR3 is TGTGCCAGCAGTTGGGGGCCGTTGACAGTCGGCTATGGCTACACCTTC. Translation gives CASSWGPLTVGYGYTF.

This clone appeared many times. The V and J genes are TRBV9 and TRBJ2-5; 16 bases fit TRBD2. The germline CDR1 and CDR2 sequences are SGDLS and YYNGEE. The CDR3 totals 17 residues. With 3 bases clipped from V and 5 bases from J, the junction kept 7 bases outside the gene matches. The CDR3 reads CASSAGLAGGPGETQYF. The CDR3 nucleotides read TGTGCCAGCAGCGCGGGACTAGCGGGAGGGCCGGGGGAGACCCAGTACTTC.

The sample holds many counts of this clone. The chain employs TRBV6-1 and TRBJ2-1, with 13 positions matching TRBD2. The CDR3 spans 16 residues. Germline loops: CDR1 MNHNS, CDR2 SASEGT. V gave up 5 bases and J gave up 7 bases; unmatched junction bases: 8. For the CDR3, the DNA is TGTGCCAGCAGTCCCCTGACTAGCGGGAGGTGGAATGAGCAGTTCTTC. Protein sequence: CASSPLTSGRWNEQFF.

This clone was recorded at least ten times. This chain uses TRBV3-1 with TRBJ1-2; 8 bases map to TRBD1. The V gene's germline CDR1 is LGHDT and CDR2 YNNKEL (reference sequence). V was clipped by 4 bases and J by 3 bases; unmatched bases: 7. The CDR3 consists of 15 residues. The CDR3, as DNA: TGTGCCAGCAGCCCTGGACAGGGTCAGTACTATGGCTACACCTTC. Its translation is CASSPGQGQYYGYTF.

Comment on this clone: This may be a read error: a much more frequent sequence differs by one nucleotide. The CDR3 does not close with the conserved phenylalanine or tryptophan, likely indicating a read error. The genes are TRBV20-1 and TRBJ1-4; 10 bases match TRBD1. The length of the CDR3 is 13 residues. Germline V CDR1 and CDR2: DFQATT, SNEGSKA (reference sequence). Trimming took 6 bases from V and 8 from J; bases not matched to a gene: 6. CDR3 region: CSAGDRGKEKLFL. The CDR3 region has the DNA TGCAGTGCAGGGGACAGGGGAAAGGAAAAACTGTTTCTT.

This clone was found many times. The J gene is TRBJ1-3, the V gene TRBV7-9; D remains unclear. Looked up from germline, CDR1 is SEHNR and CDR2 is FQNEAQ (reference sequence). Trimming took off 3 bases at V and 0 bases at J, with 6 bases between the two ends. The CDR3 is 14 amino acids. This CDR3 reads CASSFLFSGNTIYF. Written as DNA, the CDR3 is TGTGCCAGCAGCTTTTTGTTCTCTGGAAACACCATATATTTT.

J is TRBJ2-1 and V is TRBV10-3; a weak D match, TRBD2 (7 bases). Germline CDR1 and CDR2: ENHRY and SYGVKD. This CDR3 has 17 residues. V was shortened by 4 bases and J by 4 bases, with 20 bases between the two germline ends. The CDR3 region has the DNA TGTGCCATCAGTGTGACTAGCTGGGGGGCAAGTTACAATGAGCAGTTCTTC. Residues: CAISVTSWGASYNEQFF.

This clone has just a few counts. This chain uses TRBV19 with TRBJ1-2, with D possibly TRBD1 on 6 matching bases. V was shortened by 5 bases and J by 6 bases, with 31 bases between the two germline ends. The CDR3 covers 19 residues. Germline lookup yields CDR1 LNHDA and CDR2 SQIVND (reference sequence). This CDR3 is CASSATHRQAARGKDGYTF. Written as DNA, the CDR3 is TGTGCCAGTAGTGCCACTCACCGACAGGCGGCGAGAGGAAAAGATGGCTACACCTTC.

This clone was counted at least ten times. This sequence joins TRBV5-1 and TRBJ2-6, with 8 bases fitting TRBD1. With 4 bases clipped from V and 1 base from J, the junction kept 1 base outside the gene matches. Germline loops: CDR1 SGHRS, CDR2 YFSETQ. This CDR3 has 15 amino acids. The CDR3 spells CASSDRGSGANVLTF. CDR3 DNA sequence: TGCGCCAGCAGCGACAGGGGATCTGGGGCCAACGTCCTGACTTTC.

The V and J genes are TRBV6-5 and TRBJ1-2, with TRBD1 identical over 7 bases. The CDR3 has 14 residues. Germline V gene sequence: CDR1 MNHEY, CDR2 SVGAGI. The junction had 9 bases not matched to a gene; V was cut back by 4 bases and J by 7 bases. The CDR3 reads CASSLLGQAGGYTF. The CDR3 nucleotides read TGTGCCAGCAGTTTACTCGGACAGGCAGGTGGCTACACCTTC.

In this sample, this clone turned up once. The chain recombines TRBV3-1 with TRBJ2-7, with D unclear. Germline lookup yields CDR1 LGHDT and CDR2 YNNKEL (reference sequence). V was pared by 4 bases and J by 3 bases, with 10 bases between. The CDR3 runs to 13 residues. In DNA, the CDR3 is TGTGCCAGCAGCCCTACAGTAGGCTACGAGCAGTACTTC. Protein sequence: CASSPTVGYEQYF.

The rearrangement joins TRBV18 to TRBJ1-1; weak D call: TRBD1 (6 bases). Trimming pared 6 bases from V and 2 bases from J, leaving 13 bases between. The CDR3 totals 14 residues. Per germline, CDR1 KGHSH and CDR2 LQKENI. Here the CDR3 reads CASSRGGENTEAFF. In nucleotides, the CDR3 is TGTGCCAGCTCCCGAGGGGGGGAAAACACTGAAGCTTTCTTT.

This clone was seen at least ten times. V and J are TRBV7-8 and TRBJ2-3; no clear D. CDR3 size: 15 residues. Germline V gene data show CDR1 as SGHVS and CDR2 as FQNEAQ. V dropped 2 bases and J dropped 0 bases, with 9 bases sitting between them. The CDR3 DNA reads as TGTGCCAGCAGCTTATTTGATACGAGCACAGATACGCAGTATTTT. The encoded protein is CASSLFDTSTDTQYF.

Many counts were recorded for this clone. This chain uses TRBV11-2 with TRBJ2-3, with 11 nucleotides matching TRBD2. V shed 1 base, J shed 5 bases, and the junction held 5 bases outside the gene matches. The CDR3 is 16 amino acids. Germline V gene data show CDR1 as SGHAT and CDR2 as FQNNGV. DNA for the CDR3: TGTGCCAGCAGCTTAGTCGGGACTAGCGGAGGAGATACGCAGTATTTT. Translating gives CASSLVGTSGGDTQYF. Combining the CDR3 with reference TRBV11-2 and TRBJ2-3 gives the whole variable domain EAGVAQSPRYKIIEKRQSVAFWCNPISGHATLYWYQQILGQGPKLLIQFQNNGVVDDSQLPKDRFSAERLKGVDSTLKIQPAKLEDSAVYLCASSLVGTSGGDTQYFGPGTRLTVL.

In its sample, this clone was seen many times. The chain couples TRBV4-1 to TRBJ1-1; 7 bases align to TRBD1. J lost 4 bases, V lost 3 bases, and 5 bases had no gene match. The CDR3 covers 14 residues. Germline CDR1 and CDR2: MGHRA and YSYEKL. CDR3 sequence reads: CASSQDDRVTEAFF. In nucleotides, the CDR3 is TGCGCCAGCAGCCAGGACGACAGGGTCACTGAAGCTTTCTTT.

This clone showed up many times. This chain joins TRBV7-9 and TRBJ1-6; D unresolved. V was clipped by 4 bases and J by 0 bases, with 16 bases between them. Germline CDR1 is SEHNR and CDR2 is FQNEAQ (reference sequence). This CDR3 comprises 18 residues. This CDR3 reads CASSSSWTGSSYNSPLHF. CDR3 nucleotide sequence: TGTGCCAGCAGCTCCTCCTGGACCGGAAGCTCCTATAATTCACCCCTCCACTTT.

This clone was detected many times. The chain employs TRBV20-1 and TRBJ2-7; D is perhaps TRBD2 (6 bases). The CDR3 has 14 amino acids. Trimming left V 1 base short and J 7 bases short, with 17 bases between. CDR1 DFQATT and CDR2 SNEGSKA come from the germline V gene (reference sequence). CDR3 amino acids: CSARAPGLRREQYF. The DNA for the CDR3 is TGCAGTGCTAGAGCACCGGGACTCAGAAGGGAGCAGTACTTC.

Notes on this clone: Because the CDR3 is missing its conserved closing phenylalanine or tryptophan, this is likely a read error. The DNA is left out, because the CDR3 cannot be placed on it with certainty; the CDR3 is given as TCRdb lists it. This sequence joins TRBV30 and TRBJ2-7; the table assigns TRBD1, which was not confirmed against the DNA. Per germline, CDR1 GTSNPN and CDR2 SVGIG (reference sequence). A total of 11 residues make up the CDR3, ends included. The CDR3 spells CAWSGSGKGDI.

As concerns this clone: This may come from a read error, since a much larger clone is one base off. The chain has TRBV20-1 and TRBJ2-5; D might be TRBD2 (5 bases). The CDR3 runs to 14 residues. Looked up from germline, CDR1 is DFQATT and CDR2 is SNEGSKA (reference sequence). The V end lost 2 bases, the J end lost 5 bases, and 15 bases lay between the germline ends. CDR3 DNA sequence: TGCAGTGCTAGACCCCAAGCGGTGGTGGAGACCCAGTACTTC. Protein product: CSARPQAVVETQYF.

Many counts were recorded for this clone. The chain links TRBV7-3 to TRBJ2-7; 11 nucleotides align to TRBD2. The V gene end was trimmed by 6 bases and the J gene end by 4 bases; junction bases not matched to a gene: 8. The CDR3 runs to 15 residues. Looked up from germline, CDR1 is SGHTA and CDR2 is FQGTGA. As DNA, the CDR3 is TGTGCCAGCAGTCCAATAGCGGGAGGGAAGTACGAGCAGTACTTC. Protein: CASSPIAGGKYEQYF.

Many counts were recorded for this clone. The gene calls are TRBV7-9 and TRBJ2-1; 11 bases line up with TRBD2. The CDR3 consists of 16 residues. Per the germline V gene, CDR1 is SEHNR and CDR2 is FQNEAQ (reference sequence). V lost 4 bases to trimming and J lost 10 bases; unmatched junction nucleotides: 12. CDR3 nucleotides: TGTGCCAGCAGCTGGGAATCTAGCGGGGGGCTGGGGGAGCAGTTCTTC. This translates into CASSWESSGGLGEQFF. Together with reference TRBV7-9 and TRBJ2-1, the CDR3 gives the full variable domain: DTGVSQNPRHKITKRGQNVTFRCDPISEHNRLYWYRQTLGQGPEFLTYFQNEAQLEKSRLLSDRFSAERPKGSFSTLEIQRTEQGDSAMYLCASSWESSGGLGEQFFGPGTRLTVL.

The chain is built from TRBV20-1 and TRBJ2-7, with 9 bases matching TRBD2. Germline V gives CDR1 DFQATT, CDR2 SNEGSKA (reference sequence). The CDR3 loop spans 14 amino acids. Trimming at V came to 1 base and at J to 4 bases, leaving 5 bases not matched to a gene. The CDR3 sequence: CSARVGGREYEQYF. The CDR3 DNA is TGCAGTGCTAGAGTGGGCGGGAGGGAATACGAGCAGTACTTC.